The 29 T cell receptor beta chains given below trace back to one sample, sequenced in a study of blood T cell repertoires in COVID-19 (TCRdb year 2020). Library preparation used the immunoSEQ multiplex PCR assay. This is the immuneACCESS table as TCRdb keeps it, with only in-frame sequences that have V and J called. A part of the clones is gone; compared with another copy, unresolved V genes explain less than half, and the rest is unexplained. The sample table contains some 210,000 clones; only one count was recorded for nearly 90% of them. The top ten constitute about 6.8% of the sample. Sequenced material: peripheral blood. Every receptor here comes from a woman aged 40 to 50 who had recovered from COVID-19.

V usage is TRBV24-1 and J usage is TRBJ2-7; D perhaps matches TRBD1 (5 bases). CDR3 size: 13 residues. CDR1 is KGHDR and CDR2 is SFDVKD in the germline V gene. Deletions cut 4 bases from V and 9 bases from J, with 15 bases between. In DNA form, the CDR3 reads TGTGCCACCAGTGAAAATCGACAGATCGGGCAGTACTTC. It yields the protein CATSENRQIGQYF.

The genes are TRBV6-5 and TRBJ2-5; no definite D call. Germline V gene lookup returns CDR1 MNHEY and CDR2 SVGAGI. CDR3 size: 13 residues. V was pared by 6 bases and J by 5 bases, with 13 bases between. This CDR3 is CASSQPSVETQYF. CDR3 DNA sequence: TGTGCCAGCAGCCAACCCTCGGTGGAGACCCAGTACTTC.

The chain carries TRBV19 and TRBJ1-5; D not certain. The CDR3 totals 17 residues. Germline-derived CDR1 and CDR2 are LNHDA and SQIVND (reference sequence). V lost 5 bases, J lost 0 bases, and 17 bases lay in between. This chain's CDR3 is CASSPEWAQNSNQPQHF. The CDR3 DNA follows: TGTGCCAGTAGTCCCGAATGGGCACAGAATAGCAATCAGCCCCAGCATTTT.

This clone has just a few counts. The chain is built from TRBV6-1 and TRBJ1-1; D is uncertain. The germline V gene encodes CDR1 MNHNS and CDR2 SASEGT. With 2 bases removed from V and 0 bases from J, the gap between germline ends came to 7 bases. The length of the CDR3 is 14 residues. The CDR3 sequence is CASSELSMNTEAFF. CDR3 coding DNA: TGTGCCAGCAGTGAACTGAGCATGAACACTGAAGCTTTCTTT.

The table lists this clone with a count of one. The chain joins TRBV21-1 to TRBJ2-7; the table's TRBD2 call for D was not verified on the DNA. TRBV21-1 is tagged as a pseudogene. This CDR3 contains 14 residues. In DNA form, the CDR3 reads TGTGCCAGCAGCAAAGGGGGGACTAGCGGCAAGCAGTACTTC. Its translation: CASSKGGTSGKQYF.

This chain joins TRBV25-1 and TRBJ1-1, with D possibly TRBD1 on 6 matching bases. The V and J ends lost 4 bases and 7 bases respectively, with 10 bases between them. Germline-derived CDR1 and CDR2 are MGHDK and SYGVNS. The CDR3 spans 12 residues. As DNA, the CDR3 is TGTGCCAGCAGTGGGACAGCGAGTGAAGCTTTCTTT. Its translation is CASSGTASEAFF.

This clone was detected a few times. The chain carries TRBV19 and TRBJ2-7; tentative D call: TRBD1 (6 bases). CDR1 is LNHDA and CDR2 is SQIVND in the germline V gene (reference sequence). Deletions cut 3 bases from V and 7 bases from J, with 10 bases between. The CDR3 extends over 12 amino acids. The CDR3 loop reads CASSMGAREQYF. The CDR3 coding sequence is TGTGCCAGTAGTATGGGGGCGAGGGAGCAGTACTTC.

The V and J genes are TRBV5-1 and TRBJ2-3; 9 bases are a match to TRBD1. Germline V gene sequence: CDR1 SGHRS, CDR2 YFSETQ. The CDR3 covers 15 residues. Trimming took 0 bases from V and 6 from J; bases not matched to a gene: 5. CDR3 loop: CASSLAGQGADTQYF. CDR3 sequence (DNA): TGCGCCAGCAGCTTGGCGGGACAGGGTGCGGATACGCAGTATTTT.

This chain links TRBV9 with TRBJ2-5; 9 nucleotides line up with TRBD2. This CDR3 is built from 13 residues. Germline loops: CDR1 SGDLS, CDR2 YYNGEE. V shed 6 bases, J shed 0 bases, and the junction held 0 bases outside the gene matches. The CDR3, as DNA: TGTGCCAGCAAGCGGGAGGACCAAGAGACCCAGTACTTC. Translated, it gives CASKREDQETQYF.

This chain joins TRBV4-1 and TRBJ2-5; D ambiguous. This CDR3 has 15 residues. The germline V and J ends were trimmed by 2 bases and 0 bases, with 10 bases remaining between them. The germline CDR1 and CDR2 sequences are MGHRA and YSYEKL. The CDR3 DNA sequence: TGCGCCAGCAGCCAATCTGAACGGTACCAAGAGACCCAGTACTTC. Translating gives CASSQSERYQETQYF.

The chain carries TRBV4-1 and TRBJ2-3; 8 bases agree with TRBD1. The CDR3 is made up of 15 amino acids. Trimming cost V 3 bases and J 5 bases; bases outside gene matches: 7. From germline, CDR1 is MGHRA and CDR2 YSYEKL. The CDR3 DNA is TGCGCCAGCAGCCAGATGGACAGGGCCCGAGATACGCAGTATTTT. This translates into CASSQMDRARDTQYF.

This clone was counted between two and nine times. This chain links TRBV21-1 with TRBJ1-4. TRBV21-1 is a documented pseudogene. The CDR3 is 14 amino acids. The CDR3 DNA reads TGTGCCAGCAGCACCCAGCGGTGTAATGAAAAACTGTTTTTT. Translating gives CASSTQRCNEKLFF.

The rearrangement links TRBV5-4 to TRBJ2-7, with TRBD2 matching 11 bases. CDR1 is SGHNT and CDR2 is YYREEE in the germline V gene (reference sequence). The CDR3 is 16 amino acids. V trimming: 3 bases; J trimming: 4 bases; junction bases outside the gene matches: 9. CDR3 sequence (DNA): TGTGCCAGCAGCTCAGAACTAGCGGGGGCTGATTACGAGCAGTACTTC. Protein product: CASSSELAGADYEQYF.

This chain uses TRBV18 with TRBJ1-1; 7 bases are shared with TRBD1. V dropped 6 bases and J dropped 3; count of bases not matched to a gene: 4. Germline-derived CDR1 and CDR2 are KGHSH and LQKENI. The CDR3 consists of 13 residues. CDR3 nucleotides: TGTGCCAGCTCCCCGGGACAGTACACTGAAGCTTTCTTT. Its translation is CASSPGQYTEAFF.

The chain uses TRBV18 and TRBJ1-4; possibly TRBD1 for D (5 bases). This CDR3 has 13 amino acids. In germline, CDR1 is KGHSH, CDR2 LQKENI. V lost 3 bases to trimming and J lost 7 bases, with 9 bases between them. CDR3 DNA: TGTGCCAGCTCACCTGGGGGGACTGAAAAACTGTTTTTT. Protein sequence: CASSPGGTEKLFF.

This clone came up a few times. V and J are TRBV30 and TRBJ2-7; 11 nucleotides match TRBD2. CDR1 is GTSNPN, CDR2 SVGIG, per germline (reference sequence). CDR3 length: 16 residues. Trimming at V came to 2 bases and at J to 4 bases, leaving 10 bases not matched to a gene. Here the CDR3 DNA reads TGTGCCTGGAGTCCCCTTACTAGCGGGAGCAGATACGAGCAGTACTTC. Encoded protein: CAWSPLTSGSRYEQYF. The variable domain in full, completed from reference TRBV30 and TRBJ2-7, reads SQTIHQWPATLVQPVGSPLSLECTVEGTSNPNLYWYRQAAGRGLQLLFYSVGIGQISSEVPQNLSASRPQDRQFILSSKKLLLSDSGFYLCAWSPLTSGSRYEQYFGPGTRLTVT.

The V and J genes are TRBV28 and TRBJ2-5; tentative D call: TRBD2 (7 bases). Germline assignment: CDR1 MDHEN and CDR2 SYDVKM. Trimming pared 5 bases from V and 5 bases from J, leaving 21 bases between. The CDR3 consists of 16 residues. This chain's CDR3 is CASSLSWGARGETQYF. In DNA form, the CDR3 reads TGTGCCAGCAGTCTTTCGTGGGGGGCGCGGGGGGAGACCCAGTACTTC. Full variable domain (remainder filled in from reference TRBV28 and TRBJ2-5): DVKVTQSSRYLVKRTGEKVFLECVQDMDHENMFWYRQDPGLGLRLIYFSYDVKMKEKGDIPEGYSVSREKKERFSLILESASTNQTSMYLCASSLSWGARGETQYFGPGTRLLVL.

This chain joins TRBV10-3 and TRBJ1-4; D is perhaps TRBD1 (6 bases). In germline, CDR1 is ENHRY, CDR2 SYGVKD. V was trimmed by 6 bases and J by 7 bases, leaving 18 bases between them. The CDR3 runs to 15 residues. CDR3 nucleotides: TGTGCCATCAGCCCGAGACAGGTTGAGGCTGAAAAACTGTTTTTT. Its protein product is CAISPRQVEAEKLFF.

The chain combines TRBV28 with TRBJ2-2, with 11 bases lining up with TRBD1. Germline CDR1 is MDHEN and CDR2 is SYDVKM. The CDR3 totals 19 residues. After removal of 6 bases from V and 7 bases from J, the junction contained 19 bases not matched to a gene. The CDR3: CASSPFGQGASVFFGELFF. DNA for the CDR3: TGTGCCAGCAGCCCCTTCGGACAGGGGGCGTCGGTATTCTTCGGGGAGCTGTTTTTT.

The chain is built from TRBV27 and TRBJ1-1, with D perhaps matching TRBD1 (6 bases). This CDR3 has 17 amino acids. The V gene lost 3 bases and the J gene lost 0 bases, with 17 bases spanning the gap. CDR1 is MNHEY, CDR2 SMNVEV, per germline (reference sequence). The CDR3 protein is CASSFMSGVGLNTEAFF. For the CDR3, the DNA is TGTGCCAGCAGTTTCATGTCAGGGGTGGGATTGAACACTGAAGCTTTCTTT.

V usage is TRBV30 and J usage is TRBJ1-2; a possible D gene is TRBD1 (6 bases). Trimming left V 1 base short and J 7 bases short, with 10 bases between. CDR3 length: 12 amino acids. Germline-derived CDR1 and CDR2 are GTSNPN and SVGIG (reference sequence). CDR3 coding DNA: TGTGCCTGGAGTGCACAGGGATTTGGCTACACCTTC. It translates to CAWSAQGFGYTF.

The J gene is TRBJ2-7, the V gene TRBV3-1 (or the pseudogene TRBV3-2), with D uncertain. This CDR3 has 12 residues. Between the trimmed V and J ends, which lost 5 bases and 4 bases, there was a span of 9 bases. The V gene's germline CDR1 is LGHDT and CDR2 YNNKEL (reference sequence). CDR3 in DNA: TGTGCCAGCAGCTTCTCCCTTTACGAGCAGTACTTC. It yields the protein CASSFSLYEQYF.

This clone showed up just once. The chain links TRBV5-1 to TRBJ2-2, with TRBD2 as a possible D gene (7 bases). The CDR3 totals 15 residues. V gave up 7 bases and J gave up 0 bases, with 13 bases separating them. Germline V gene sequence: CDR1 SGHRS, CDR2 YFSETQ. The DNA of the CDR3 is TGCGCCAGCTTTGGGGGGGCCACGAACACCGGGGAGCTGTTTTTT. This codes for CASFGGATNTGELFF.

The chain combines TRBV7-2 with TRBJ2-5; 12 bases line up with TRBD2. The CDR3 consists of 15 residues. CDR1 and CDR2 from the germline V gene are SGHTA and FQGNSA. The V gene end was trimmed by 5 bases and the J gene end by 3 bases; junction bases not matched to a gene: 4. The CDR3 nucleotides are TGTGCCAGCAGCATTAGACTAGCGGGAGAAGAGACCCAGTACTTC. Its translation is CASSIRLAGEETQYF.

This chain connects TRBV6-5 to TRBJ1-1, with D unresolved. This CDR3 has 14 residues. Germline loops: CDR1 MNHEY, CDR2 SVGAGI. Trimming shortened V by 2 bases and J by 5 bases, and 12 bases separated the two germline ends. CDR3 residues: CASSYRSSGTEAFF. The CDR3 DNA sequence: TGTGCCAGCAGTTACCGATCATCGGGGACTGAAGCTTTCTTT.

The chain is built from TRBV12-3 or TRBV12-4 and TRBJ1-5; D remains unclear. The V end lost 2 bases, the J end lost 7 bases, and 6 bases lay between the germline ends. The CDR3 loop spans 12 amino acids. CDR3 amino acids: CASSLLGQPQHF. CDR3 in DNA: TGTGCCAGCAGTTTATTGGGCCAGCCCCAGCATTTT.

The chain joins TRBV6-5 to TRBJ1-2; D ambiguous. Germline V lookup: CDR1 MNHEY, CDR2 SVGAGI. This CDR3 region has 13 residues. Trimming took off 5 bases at V and 5 bases at J, with 12 bases between the two ends. CDR3 sequence: CASSLRWEYGYTF. Here the CDR3 DNA reads TGTGCCAGCAGTCTACGATGGGAGTATGGCTACACCTTC.

V is TRBV6-6 and J is TRBJ2-1; the match to TRBD2 covers 11 bases. The CDR3 consists of 14 residues. Germline assignment: CDR1 MNHNY and CDR2 SVGAGI (reference sequence). V was pared by 7 bases and J by 7 bases, with 6 bases of the junction left unmatched. The CDR3 nucleotides are TGTGCCAGCACTCTAGCGGGAGGACCAAATGAGCAGTTCTTC. As protein: CASTLAGGPNEQFF.

This clone was counted at least ten times. The chain couples TRBV11-3 to TRBJ2-1, with 7 bases matching TRBD2. The CDR3 is made up of 16 amino acids. Germline V gene lookup returns CDR1 SGHNT and CDR2 YENEEA. V gave up 0 bases and J gave up 8 bases; unmatched junction bases: 10. CDR3 sequence (DNA): TGTGCCAGCAGCTTAGATGGGAGGGAGGGCGTGGATGAGCAGTTCTTC. Protein: CASSLDGREGVDEQFF.